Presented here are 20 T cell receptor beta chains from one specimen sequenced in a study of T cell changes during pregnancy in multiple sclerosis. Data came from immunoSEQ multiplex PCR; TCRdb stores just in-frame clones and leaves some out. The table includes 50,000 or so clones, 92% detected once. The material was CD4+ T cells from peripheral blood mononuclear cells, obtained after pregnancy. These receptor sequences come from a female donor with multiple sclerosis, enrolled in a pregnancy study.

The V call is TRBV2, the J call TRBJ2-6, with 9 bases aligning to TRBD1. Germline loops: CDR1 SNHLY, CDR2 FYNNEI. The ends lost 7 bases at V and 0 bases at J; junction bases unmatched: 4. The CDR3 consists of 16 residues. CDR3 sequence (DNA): TGTGCCAGCACGGACAGGGGCGGCTCTGGGGCCAACGTCCTGACTTTC. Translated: CASTDRGGSGANVLTF.

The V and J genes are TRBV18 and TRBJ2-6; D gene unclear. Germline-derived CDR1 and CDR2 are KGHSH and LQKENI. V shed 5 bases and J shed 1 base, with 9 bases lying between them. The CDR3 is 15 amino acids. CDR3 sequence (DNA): TGTGCCAGCTCATCCTCTAGGTCTGGGGCCAACGTCCTGACTTTC. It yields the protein CASSSSRSGANVLTF.

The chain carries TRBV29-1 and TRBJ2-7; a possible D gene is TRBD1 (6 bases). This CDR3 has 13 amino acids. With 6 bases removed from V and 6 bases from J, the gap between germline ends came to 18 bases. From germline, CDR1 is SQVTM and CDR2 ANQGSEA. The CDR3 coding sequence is TGCAGCGTAGAAAAGACAGGCTTTGGCGAGCAGTACTTC. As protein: CSVEKTGFGEQYF.

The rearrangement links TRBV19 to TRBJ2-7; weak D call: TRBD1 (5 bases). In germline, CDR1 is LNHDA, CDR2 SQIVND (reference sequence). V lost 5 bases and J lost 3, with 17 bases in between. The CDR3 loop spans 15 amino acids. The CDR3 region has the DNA TGTGCCAGTAGTGTTCCTGGGGCAGGGTACTACGAGCAGTACTTC. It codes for CASSVPGAGYYEQYF.

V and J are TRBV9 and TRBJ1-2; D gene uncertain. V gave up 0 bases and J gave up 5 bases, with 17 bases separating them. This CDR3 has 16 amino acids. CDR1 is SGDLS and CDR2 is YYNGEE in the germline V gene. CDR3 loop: CASSVGAGTLEYGYTF. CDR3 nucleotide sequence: TGTGCCAGCAGCGTAGGCGCAGGAACCCTTGAATATGGCTACACCTTC.

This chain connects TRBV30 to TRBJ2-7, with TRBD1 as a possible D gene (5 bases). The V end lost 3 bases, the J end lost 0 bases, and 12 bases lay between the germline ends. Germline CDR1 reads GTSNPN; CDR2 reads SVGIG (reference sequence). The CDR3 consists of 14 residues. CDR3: CAWSPGSPSYEQYF. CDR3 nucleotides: TGTGCCTGGAGCCCAGGGTCCCCCTCCTACGAGCAGTACTTC.

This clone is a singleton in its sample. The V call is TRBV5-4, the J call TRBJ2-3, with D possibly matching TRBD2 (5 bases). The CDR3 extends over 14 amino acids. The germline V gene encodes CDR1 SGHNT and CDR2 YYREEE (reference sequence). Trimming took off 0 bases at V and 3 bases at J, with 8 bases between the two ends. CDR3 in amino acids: CASSLELATDTQYF. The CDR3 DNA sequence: TGTGCCAGCAGCTTGGAGCTAGCTACAGATACGCAGTATTTT.

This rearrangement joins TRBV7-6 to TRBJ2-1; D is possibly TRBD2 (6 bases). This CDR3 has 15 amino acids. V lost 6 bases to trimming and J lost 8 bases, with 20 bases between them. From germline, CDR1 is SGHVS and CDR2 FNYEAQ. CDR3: CASREGLARVDEQFF. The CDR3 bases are TGTGCCAGCAGGGAGGGACTTGCAAGGGTCGATGAGCAGTTCTTC.

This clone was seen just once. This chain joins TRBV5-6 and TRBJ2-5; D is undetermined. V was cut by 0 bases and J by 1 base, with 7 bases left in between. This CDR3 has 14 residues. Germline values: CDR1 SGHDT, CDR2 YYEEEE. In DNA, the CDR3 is TGTGCCAGCAGCTTGGGAAGAGGCCAAGAGACCCAGTACTTC. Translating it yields CASSLGRGQETQYF.

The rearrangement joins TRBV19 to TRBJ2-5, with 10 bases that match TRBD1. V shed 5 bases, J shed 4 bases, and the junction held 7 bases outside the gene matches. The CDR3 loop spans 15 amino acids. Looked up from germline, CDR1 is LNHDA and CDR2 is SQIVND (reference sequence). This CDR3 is CASSPLDRGRETQYF. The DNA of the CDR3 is TGTGCCAGTAGTCCACTAGACAGGGGGCGAGAGACCCAGTACTTC.

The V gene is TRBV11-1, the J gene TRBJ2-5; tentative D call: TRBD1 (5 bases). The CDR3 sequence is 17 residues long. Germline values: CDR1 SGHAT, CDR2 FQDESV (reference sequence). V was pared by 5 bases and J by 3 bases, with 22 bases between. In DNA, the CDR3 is TGTGCCAGCAGCGCCCGAGACAGACCATTTGCCGAAGAGACCCAGTACTTC. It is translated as CASSARDRPFAEETQYF.

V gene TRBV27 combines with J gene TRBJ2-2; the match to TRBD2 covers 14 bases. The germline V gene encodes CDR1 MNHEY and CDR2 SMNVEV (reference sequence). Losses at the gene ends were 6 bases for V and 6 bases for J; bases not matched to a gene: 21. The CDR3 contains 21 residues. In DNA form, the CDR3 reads TGTGCCAGCAGCACATTATTCCTGACTAGCGGGAGGGCCGAATTTCCCGGGGAGCTGTTTTTT. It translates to CASSTLFLTSGRAEFPGELFF.

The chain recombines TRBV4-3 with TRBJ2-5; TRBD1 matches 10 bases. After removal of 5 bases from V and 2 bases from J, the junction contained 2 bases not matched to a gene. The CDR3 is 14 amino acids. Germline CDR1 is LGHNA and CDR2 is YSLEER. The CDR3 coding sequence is TGCGCCAGCAGCAGGACAGGGGGGCAAGAGACCCAGTACTTC. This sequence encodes CASSRTGGQETQYF.

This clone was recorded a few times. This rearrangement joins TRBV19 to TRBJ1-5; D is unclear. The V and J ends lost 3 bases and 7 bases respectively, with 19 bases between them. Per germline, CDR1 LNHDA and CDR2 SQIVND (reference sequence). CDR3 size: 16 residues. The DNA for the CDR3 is TGTGCCAGTAGTATGGTGCGGGCAGCTCGAGGCCAGCCCCAGCATTTT. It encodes CASSMVRAARGQPQHF.

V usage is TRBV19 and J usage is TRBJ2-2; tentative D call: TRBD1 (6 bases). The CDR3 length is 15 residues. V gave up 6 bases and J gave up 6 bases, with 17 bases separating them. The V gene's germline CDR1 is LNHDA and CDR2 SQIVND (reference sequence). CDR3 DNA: TGTGCCAGTAGACGCCGCGGCAGGGGTGCCGGGGAGCTGTTTTTT. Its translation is CASRRRGRGAGELFF.

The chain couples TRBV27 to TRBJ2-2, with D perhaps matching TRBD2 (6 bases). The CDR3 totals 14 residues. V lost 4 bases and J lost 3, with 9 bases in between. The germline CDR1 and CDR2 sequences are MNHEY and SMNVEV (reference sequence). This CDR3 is CASSSPGDTGELFF. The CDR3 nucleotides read TGTGCCAGCAGTTCACCGGGGGACACCGGGGAGCTGTTTTTT.

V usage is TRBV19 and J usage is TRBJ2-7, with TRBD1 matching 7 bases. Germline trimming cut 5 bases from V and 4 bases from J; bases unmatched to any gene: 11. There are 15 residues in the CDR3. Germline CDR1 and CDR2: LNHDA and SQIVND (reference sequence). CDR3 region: CASSPTPGQYYEQYF. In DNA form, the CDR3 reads TGTGCCAGTAGTCCCACCCCGGGACAGTATTACGAGCAGTACTTC.

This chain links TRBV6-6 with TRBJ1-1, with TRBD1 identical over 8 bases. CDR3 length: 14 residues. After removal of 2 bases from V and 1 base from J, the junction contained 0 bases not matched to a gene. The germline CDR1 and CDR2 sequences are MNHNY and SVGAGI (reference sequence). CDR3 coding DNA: TGTGCCAGCAGTTACGACAGGGGGAACACTGAAGCTTTCTTT. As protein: CASSYDRGNTEAFF.

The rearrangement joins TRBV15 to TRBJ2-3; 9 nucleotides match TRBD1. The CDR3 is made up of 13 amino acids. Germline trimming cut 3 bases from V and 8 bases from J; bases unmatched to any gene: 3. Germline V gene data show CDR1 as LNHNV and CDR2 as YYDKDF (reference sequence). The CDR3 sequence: CATSRGQGSTQYF. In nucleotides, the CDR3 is TGTGCCACCAGCAGGGGACAGGGAAGTACGCAGTATTTT.

The CDR3 bases are TGTGCCAGCAGTCCGTCCTCCCGCGGTCCCTTCACTCTTAGCACAGATACGCAGTATTTT. Its translation is CASSPSSRGPFTLSTDTQYF. This sequence joins TRBV6-4 and TRBJ2-3; D is undetermined. This CDR3 has 20 residues. Germline V gene sequence: CDR1 MRHNA, CDR2 SNTAGT. V was cut by 5 bases and J by 0 bases, with 27 bases left in between.